This is a list of T cell receptor beta chains from one sample in a study of CD8+ T cells in alopecia areata. The assay was immunoSEQ multiplex PCR, and TCRdb's table has in-frame clones only and misses some. The sample lists some 180,000 clones; over 55% were seen once. The specimen was CD4+ T cells sorted from blood, collected at week 0. The receptors come from a human donor with alopecia areata. CDR3s include the opening cysteine and the closing phenylalanine or tryptophan. D genes are given only for firm matches. Expanded clones get a size class; other rows say once, few or many, or leave the size out.

j_call | d_call | v_call | clone_size | cdr3_nt | cdr3_aa
TRBJ1-3 | TRBD1 | TRBV4-3 | - | TGCGCCAGCAGCCCAACAGGGGGCTCTGGAAACACCATATATTTT | CASSPTGGSGNTIYF
TRBJ2-5 | - | TRBV29-1 | - | TGCAGCGCATCACCGACCACCCGGGAGACCCAGTACTTC | CSASPTTRETQYF
TRBJ1-2 | TRBD1 | TRBV27 | - | TGTGCCAGCAGTTTAACGGGACAGGATCTTACCTATGGCTACACCTTC | CASSLTGQDLTYGYTF
TRBJ2-5 | TRBD1 | TRBV29-1 | few | TGCAGCGTTGGGGACAGGGGAGAGACCCAGTACTTC | CSVGDRGETQYF
TRBJ1-5 | - | TRBV5-6 | few | TGTGCCAGCAGCTTTGGGAGCAATCAGCCCCAGCATTTT | CASSFGSNQPQHF
TRBJ2-6 | - | TRBV27 | - | TGTGCCAGCACCCCCATTCCCGGGGCCAACGTCCTGACTTTC | CASTPIPGANVLTF
TRBJ1-5 | - | TRBV2 | once | TGTGCCAGCAGTGGTGAGGGGGGCCTTAGGCAGCCCCAGCATTTT | CASSGEGGLRQPQHF
TRBJ2-6 | TRBD1 | TRBV4-3 | - | TGCGCCAGCAGCCAAACTGGGACAGGCTTCTCTGGGGCCAACGTCCTGACTTTC | CASSQTGTGFSGANVLTF
TRBJ2-4 | - | TRBV19 | - | TGTGCCAGTAGTAAAGGGGTCAAAAACATTCAGTACTTC | CASSKGVKNIQYF
TRBJ1-2 | - | TRBV15 | - | TGTGCCACCAGCAGAGATCGAGTTGGCTACACCTTC | CATSRDRVGYTF
TRBJ1-2 | - | TRBV7-2 | - | TGTGCCAGCAGCTTAGAGGGGGGGCGAGGAGGCTACACCTTC | CASSLEGGRGGYTF
TRBJ1-2 | - | TRBV4-3 | - | TGCGCCAGCAGCCAATCTGGGAAGGGTAACTATGGCTACACCTTC | CASSQSGKGNYGYTF
TRBJ2-3 | - | TRBV5-1 | - | TGCGCCAGCAGCCCGGACCCTAACACAGATACGCAGTATTTT | CASSPDPNTDTQYF
TRBJ1-6 | - | TRBV2 | - | TGTGCCAGCGCCCTGAAGGGGCCGGATAATTCACCCCTCCACTTT | CASALKGPDNSPLHF
TRBJ2-3 | TRBD1 | TRBV6-5 | - | TGTGCCAGCAGTTACTCGGCGACAGGGACCACAGATACGCAGTATTTT | CASSYSATGTTDTQYF
TRBJ2-3 | TRBD2 | TRBV7-2 | - | TGTGCCAGCAGCTTAGACCAGACGCCGGTAGCGGGGGATACGCAGTATTTT | CASSLDQTPVAGDTQYF
TRBJ2-4 | - | TRBV7-2 | - | TGTGCCAGCAGCCCGGGCCGGGGGACAGTTGCCATTCAGTACTTC | CASSPGRGTVAIQYF
TRBJ2-2 | - | TRBV15 | few | TGTGCCACCAGCAGAGACGGTAACACCGGGGAGCTGTTTTTT | CATSRDGNTGELFF
TRBJ2-7 | - | TRBV27 | - | TGTGCCAGTCCAACGCTTAGGTACGAGCAGTACTTC | CASPTLRYEQYF
TRBJ1-2 | - | TRBV23-1 | few | TGCGCCAGCAGTCAATCGGGGCGGACCTCCTATGGCTACACCTTC | CASSQSGRTSYGYTF
TRBJ2-7 | TRBD1 | TRBV9 | - | TGTGCCAGCAGCACCGCTGGACAGGGTTTGCAGTACTTC | CASSTAGQGLQYF
TRBJ2-7 | - | TRBV15 | - | TGTGCCACCAGCAGAGGAACGACAGGATCGGGCGAGCAGTACTTC | CATSRGTTGSGEQYF
TRBJ1-1 | - | TRBV7-9 | - | TGTGCCAGCAGCTTATCCAGGAACACTGAAGCTTTCTTT | CASSLSRNTEAFF
TRBJ2-5 | - | TRBV30 | few | TGTGCCTGGAGTCCTACACAGTACCAAGAGACCCAGTACTTC | CAWSPTQYQETQYF
TRBJ2-1 | TRBD1 | TRBV27 | - | TGTGCCAGCAGTCAACGGGACAGGGCAATCGTAGAGCAGTTCTTC | CASSQRDRAIVEQFF
TRBJ2-2 | - | TRBV30 | - | TGTGCCTGGAACCGCCTTGGGCAAACCGGGGAGCTGTTTTTT | CAWNRLGQTGELFF
TRBJ2-1 | - | TRBV29-1 | few | TGCAGCGGTGCCAGGCAGAGCTCCTACAATGAGCAGTTCTTC | CSGARQSSYNEQFF
TRBJ2-7 | TRBD1 | TRBV7-2 | - | TGTGCCAGCAGATCGTGGACAGGACCGTCCTACGAGCAGTACTTC | CASRSWTGPSYEQYF
TRBJ1-6 | - | TRBV6-1 | - | TGTGCCAGCACCAACCTAATGAATTCACCCCTCCACTTT | CASTNLMNSPLHF
TRBJ2-5 | TRBD2 | TRBV6-1 | - | TGTGCCAGCAGTGAAACCGGGACTAGGGAGACCCAGTACTTC | CASSETGTRETQYF
TRBJ1-2 | - | TRBV19 | - | TGTGCCACCAAACGGGACGGGAACTATGGCTACACCTTC | CATKRDGNYGYTF
TRBJ2-7 | - | TRBV7-6 | - | TGTGCCAGCAGCTTACGTACGGGGGCGAACTACGAGCAGTACTTC | CASSLRTGANYEQYF
TRBJ1-1 | - | TRBV29-1 | - | TGCAGCGCCTCCGGGACCGTGGGGACTGAAGCTTTCTTT | CSASGTVGTEAFF
TRBJ1-6 | - | TRBV30 | - | TGTGCCTGGAGGCGACGGGCAGGCTCCTATAATTCACCCCTCCACTTT | CAWRRRAGSYNSPLHF
TRBJ2-7 | - | TRBV30 | few | TGTGCCTGGAGTCCCCTAGGACCCTACGAGCAGTACTTC | CAWSPLGPYEQYF
TRBJ2-7 | - | TRBV5-6 | - | TGTGCCAGCAGCATGGGACCCGAGCAGTACTTC | CASSMGPEQYF
TRBJ1-6 | - | TRBV11-1 | once | TGTGCCAGCAGCTTAACCCCCGCAGGGACCCTCAATTCACCCCTCCACTTT | CASSLTPAGTLNSPLHF
TRBJ1-1 | - | TRBV5-1 | - | TGCGCCAGCAGCTTGGGTCTACAGGACAGGAACACTGAAGCTTTCTTT | CASSLGLQDRNTEAFF
TRBJ1-1 | - | TRBV5-6 | - | TGTGCCAGCAGCTTGAGAATCACTGAAGCTTTCTTT | CASSLRITEAFF
TRBJ2-6 | - | TRBV30 | - | TGTGCCTGGAAACATCCTGGGGCCAACGTCCTGACTTTC | CAWKHPGANVLTF
TRBJ2-2 | - | TRBV9 | few | TGTGCCAGCAGCTTTGGACAGGGGGAGCTGTTTTTT | CASSFGQGELFF
TRBJ1-1 | - | TRBV30 | - | TGTGCCTGGAGTCCCGGCGGTACTGAAGCTTTCTTT | CAWSPGGTEAFF
TRBJ2-7 | - | TRBV10-1 | - | TGCGCCAGCAGTGAGTCAGGGACAAATGAGCAGTACTTC | CASSESGTNEQYF
TRBJ1-2 | - | TRBV15 | few | TGTGCCACCAGCAGTAGTCCGGGTTTCGACTATGGCTACACCTTC | CATSSSPGFDYGYTF
TRBJ1-5 | - | TRBV10-3 | - | TGTGCCACCATGGGCTTAGGGGACAATCAGCCCCAGCATTTT | CATMGLGDNQPQHF
TRBJ2-2 | - | TRBV15 | - | TGTGCCACCAGCAGAAAAAACAGGGAACCGGTCACCGGGGAGCTGTTTTTT | CATSRKNREPVTGELFF
TRBJ2-7 | TRBD1 | TRBV7-2 | - | TGTGCCAGCAGCCCAACGACAGGGGTTGGCGAGCAGTACTTC | CASSPTTGVGEQYF
TRBJ2-7 | TRBD1 | TRBV2 | - | TGTGCCAGCAGGACAGGGCACTACGAGCAGTACTTC | CASRTGHYEQYF
TRBJ2-7 | - | TRBV29-1 | - | TGCAGCGTTGAGAGGGAAATGGACCACGAGCAGTACTTC | CSVEREMDHEQYF
TRBJ1-4 | - | TRBV27 | - | TGTGCCAGCAGTCCTACAGGCCGCGAAAAACTGTTTTTT | CASSPTGREKLFF
TRBJ1-5 | - | TRBV7-2 | - | TGTGCCAGCAGCACCCCGGGGCAGCCCCAGCATTTT | CASSTPGQPQHF
TRBJ2-7 | - | TRBV2 | - | TGTGCCAGCAGTGTTGCCGGGACGACAAACGAGCAGTACTTC | CASSVAGTTNEQYF
TRBJ2-1 | TRBD2 | TRBV29-1 | few | TGCAGCGTGAAGGCCGGAGCGGGGACCTACAATGAGCAGTTCTTC | CSVKAGAGTYNEQFF